This passage covers 21 T cell receptor beta chains from one sample sequenced in a study of shared clonotypes between healthy human individuals. The table came from immunoSEQ multiplex PCR; TCRdb's copy has only in-frame clones and leaves some out. Of over a million clones listed, roughly 96% are singletons. The sequenced material came from naive CD4+ T cells sorted from blood. Subset indicated: CD45RA+ positively selected. The receptor source for this set is a man aged 25-45 years in good health.

V gene TRBV7-2 combines with J gene TRBJ2-5; the D is unclear. There are 16 residues in the CDR3. Between the trimmed V and J ends, which lost 1 base and 5 bases, there was a span of 17 bases. Germline-derived CDR1 and CDR2 are SGHTA and FQGNSA. In nucleotides, the CDR3 is TGTGCCAGCAGCTTAGGTCCAAGGACCCTAAAGGAGACCCAGTACTTC. It specifies CASSLGPRTLKETQYF.

Points on this clone: This CDR3 is also generated by other DNA sequences in the sample. V is TRBV28 and J is TRBJ1-1; TRBD1 aligns across 7 bases. CDR1 MDHEN and CDR2 SYDVKM come from the germline V gene. V dropped 4 bases and J dropped 5; count of bases not matched to a gene: 4. CDR3 length equals 13 residues. As DNA, the CDR3 is TGTGCCAGCAGTTCGACAGGGCGGACTGAAGCTTTCTTT. It translates to CASSSTGRTEAFF.

The rearrangement uses TRBV9 and TRBJ2-2; 9 bases match TRBD1. J lost 5 bases, V lost 6 bases, and 5 bases had no gene match. Per the germline V gene, CDR1 is SGDLS and CDR2 is YYNGEE. The CDR3 runs to 14 residues. The CDR3 spells CASTRDRETGELFF. The CDR3 coding sequence is TGTGCCAGCACCAGGGACAGGGAAACCGGGGAGCTGTTTTTT.

V is TRBV18 and J is TRBJ2-5; 7 bases match TRBD1. Losses at the gene ends were 2 bases for V and 0 bases for J; bases not matched to a gene: 3. Germline V gene data show CDR1 as KGHSH and CDR2 as LQKENI. This CDR3 is built from 15 residues. CDR3 in amino acids: CASSPVGGYQETQYF. The CDR3 region has the DNA TGTGCCAGCTCACCAGTAGGGGGCTACCAAGAGACCCAGTACTTC.

The chain joins TRBV5-1 to TRBJ2-7, with TRBD1 matching 9 bases. J was trimmed by 0 bases and V by 4 bases; bases with no gene match: 5. Germline CDR1 SGHRS, CDR2 YFSETQ. The CDR3 totals 15 residues. The CDR3 protein is CASSPSQGASYEQYF. The CDR3 region has the DNA TGCGCCAGCAGCCCTTCACAGGGGGCCTCCTACGAGCAGTACTTC.

This clone was seen a handful of times. This sequence joins TRBV18 and TRBJ1-2, with a tentative D call TRBD1 (5 bases). This CDR3 comprises 15 residues. Trimming removed 0 bases at V and 8 bases at J, with 16 bases between. Germline V gene lookup returns CDR1 KGHSH and CDR2 LQKENI. The CDR3 nucleotides read TGTGCCAGCTCACCACCGGGCAGGGAGTTAGAGGGCTACACCTTC. This translates into CASSPPGRELEGYTF.

This chain uses TRBV5-1 with TRBJ2-1, with 7 bases that match TRBD1. Germline CDR1 reads SGHRS; CDR2 reads YFSETQ. The J segment lost 0 bases and the V segment lost 2 bases, leaving 8 bases of the junction unmatched. The CDR3 runs 17 residues. The CDR3 DNA follows: TGCGCCAGCAGCTTCGCCGGACAGGTTAGCTCCTACAATGAGCAGTTCTTC. This gives the protein CASSFAGQVSSYNEQFF.

The V call is TRBV7-9, the J call TRBJ2-1, with 10 bases identical to TRBD2. This CDR3 contains 15 residues. Per the germline V gene, CDR1 is SEHNR and CDR2 is FQNEAQ (reference sequence). V shed 2 bases and J 8 bases; nucleotides not matched to a gene: 6. Written as DNA, the CDR3 is TGTGCCAGCAGCTTACAAGCGGGAGGGTGGGATGAGCAGTTCTTC. It codes for CASSLQAGGWDEQFF.

The chain combines TRBV5-1 with TRBJ2-2; tentatively, D is TRBD2 (6 bases). There are 15 residues in the CDR3. V was shortened by 4 bases and J by 5 bases, with 15 bases between the two germline ends. The germline CDR1 and CDR2 sequences are SGHRS and YFSETQ. This CDR3 reads CASSPGLGGTGELFF. For the CDR3, the DNA is TGCGCCAGCAGCCCGGGACTGGGAGGAACCGGGGAGCTGTTTTTT. The whole variable domain, remainder taken from reference TRBV5-1 and TRBJ2-2, is KAGVTQTPRYLIKTRGQQVTLSCSPISGHRSVSWYQQTPGQGLQFLFEYFSETQRNKGNFPGRFSGRQFSNSRSEMNVSTLELGDSALYLCASSPGLGGTGELFFGEGSRLTVL.

The V call is TRBV5-1, the J call TRBJ2-5, with D unclear. Trimming stripped 0 bases from V and 2 bases from J, with 11 bases between. The CDR3 is 15 amino acids. Germline CDR1 and CDR2: SGHRS and YFSETQ. CDR3 in DNA: TGCGCCAGCAGCTTGGGCCAACGAGAGCAAGAGACCCAGTACTTC. Its protein is CASSLGQREQETQYF.

The chain couples TRBV20-1 to TRBJ1-3, with D unclear. The CDR3 runs 11 residues. The V end was cut by 2 bases, the J end by 6 bases, with 5 bases between. CDR1 DFQATT and CDR2 SNEGSKA come from the germline V gene (reference sequence). In nucleotides, the CDR3 is TGCAGTGCTAGAAGGACAAACACCATATATTTT. It codes for CSARRTNTIYF.

The rearrangement joins TRBV19 to TRBJ2-7; the match to TRBD1 covers 8 bases. The germline V gene has CDR1 LNHDA and CDR2 SQIVND (reference sequence). CDR3 length: 17 residues. J lost 4 bases, V lost 5 bases, and 16 bases had no gene match. The CDR3 protein is CASSSLGRTGQGYEQYF. The CDR3, as DNA: TGTGCCAGTAGTTCCCTAGGCCGCACCGGACAGGGTTACGAGCAGTACTTC.

In DNA, the CDR3 is TGTGCCAGCAGTTTATCCTCCGGGACTCCTGTCAATAATGAGCAGTTCTTC. This encodes CASSLSSGTPVNNEQFF. The chain joins TRBV27 to TRBJ2-1; weak D call: TRBD2 (6 bases). This CDR3 region has 17 residues. The germline V and J ends were trimmed by 0 bases and 7 bases, with 19 bases remaining between them. Germline lookup yields CDR1 MNHEY and CDR2 SMNVEV (reference sequence).

This sequence joins TRBV5-1 and TRBJ2-1; TRBD2 matches 12 bases. The CDR3 has 15 amino acids. Per germline, CDR1 SGHRS and CDR2 YFSETQ. J gave up 6 bases and V 4 bases, and 5 bases lay outside the gene matches. The CDR3 DNA follows: TGCGCCAGCAGCCACGGACTAGCGGGGACCAATGAGCAGTTCTTC. This sequence encodes CASSHGLAGTNEQFF.

For this clone: The junction shows a germline mismatch at one end, possibly a read error. The chain links TRBV6-1 to TRBJ1-1, with a tentative D call TRBD1 (5 bases). The CDR3 runs 17 residues. Per germline, CDR1 MNHNS and CDR2 SASEGT. CDR3 amino acids: CASSEVGTGWLSTEAFF. The CDR3 coding sequence is TGTGCCAGCAGCGAAGTGGGGACGGGCTGGTTGTCCACTGAAGCTTTCTTT.

This chain uses TRBV6-1 with TRBJ1-1, with D hard to call. Per the germline V gene, CDR1 is MNHNS and CDR2 is SASEGT. V was trimmed by 4 bases and J by 3 bases, leaving 9 bases between them. This CDR3 is built from 13 residues. The CDR3 is CASSVHTDTEAFF. The CDR3 nucleotides are TGTGCCAGCAGTGTTCACACTGACACTGAAGCTTTCTTT.

The chain links TRBV27 to TRBJ2-7; 14 bases line up with TRBD2. This CDR3 is built from 16 residues. The junction had 10 bases not matched to a gene; V was cut back by 5 bases and J by 7 bases. Germline assignment: CDR1 MNHEY and CDR2 SMNVEV (reference sequence). The CDR3 DNA sequence: TGTGCCAGCAGTCAGCCGGGACTAGCGGGAGAAGAGGAGCAGTACTTC. Translation gives CASSQPGLAGEEEQYF.

The J gene is TRBJ2-7, the V gene TRBV5-8; weak D call: TRBD2 (5 bases). The CDR3 sequence is 15 residues long. CDR1 and CDR2 (germline): SGHTS, YDEGEE. Trimming stripped 1 base from V and 2 bases from J, with 13 bases between. CDR3 nucleotides: TGTGCCAGCAGCTTGAGTGGGTCAGCGGCCTACGAGCAGTACTTC. Translating it yields CASSLSGSAAYEQYF.

The table lists this clone with a few counts. The chain carries TRBV6-5 and TRBJ1-5; D not resolved. The CDR3 is made up of 13 amino acids. With 2 bases removed from V and 1 base from J, the gap between germline ends came to 3 bases. Germline V gives CDR1 MNHEY, CDR2 SVGAGI. As DNA, the CDR3 is TGTGCCAGCAGTTACCAGAGCAATCAGCCCCAGCATTTT. Its translation: CASSYQSNQPQHF.

The chain couples TRBV5-4 to TRBJ1-2, with D hard to call. Germline V CDR1 and CDR2: SGHNT, YYREEE (reference sequence). This CDR3 comprises 15 residues. Trimming took off 3 bases at V and 4 bases at J, with 16 bases between the two ends. CDR3 sequence: CASSSSGLGIYGYTF. The CDR3 coding sequence is TGTGCCAGCAGCTCCTCCGGGCTGGGGATCTATGGCTACACCTTC.

The gene calls are TRBV6-1 and TRBJ2-3, with 9 bases matching TRBD1. J gave up 8 bases and V 3 bases, and 6 bases lay outside the gene matches. Germline CDR1 reads MNHNS; CDR2 reads SASEGT. The CDR3 spans 14 residues. Here the CDR3 reads CASSDRDRAGTQYF. The DNA for the CDR3 is TGTGCCAGCAGTGACCGGGACAGGGCAGGTACGCAGTATTTT.